The 30 T cell receptor beta chains in this list originate from one sample, sequenced in a study of blood T cell repertoires in COVID-19. TCRdb's copy holds only in-frame clones and misses some; the assay was immunoSEQ multiplex PCR. The data contain 350,000 to 400,000 clones, more than 80% of them singletons. The specimen was PBMCs or T cells enriched from blood (not recorded which). These receptors were collected from a man younger than 35 who had recovered from COVID-19.

The V and J genes are TRBV14 and TRBJ1-6; D is unclear. Germline V CDR1 and CDR2: SGHDN, FVKESK. CDR3 size: 16 residues. Trimming took off 6 bases at V and 2 bases at J, with 14 bases between the two ends. CDR3 residues: CASSPGLSTYNSPLHF. The CDR3 DNA reads TGTGCCAGCAGTCCCGGTTTGAGTACCTATAATTCACCCCTCCACTTT.

The chain couples TRBV9 to TRBJ1-6; the D is unclear. This CDR3 is 15 amino acids long. Trimming took 0 bases from V and 10 from J, leaving 14 bases between them. Germline V gives CDR1 SGDLS, CDR2 YYNGEE. This CDR3 reads CASSVGAGSGSPLHF. CDR3 nucleotides: TGTGCCAGCAGCGTAGGTGCGGGTTCGGGATCACCCCTCCACTTT.

This rearrangement joins TRBV28 to TRBJ2-7, with TRBD1 matching over 7 bases. The V gene end was trimmed by 5 bases and the J gene end by 0 bases; junction bases not matched to a gene: 7. Germline assignment: CDR1 MDHEN and CDR2 SYDVKM. The CDR3 has 15 amino acids. CDR3 nucleotides: TGTGCCAGCAGTCTAACAGACAGGGACTCCTACGAGCAGTACTTC. Translation gives CASSLTDRDSYEQYF. The complete variable domain, with remaining parts taken from reference TRBV28 and TRBJ2-7, reads DVKVTQSSRYLVKRTGEKVFLECVQDMDHENMFWYRQDPGLGLRLIYFSYDVKMKEKGDIPEGYSVSREKKERFSLILESASTNQTSMYLCASSLTDRDSYEQYFGPGTRLTVT.

The chain couples TRBV6-4 to TRBJ1-5, with D perhaps matching TRBD1 (6 bases). The CDR3 spans 16 residues. Trimming shortened V by 8 bases and J by 0 bases, and 17 bases separated the two germline ends. Germline values: CDR1 MRHNA, CDR2 SNTAGT. Written as DNA, the CDR3 is TGTGCCAGCTCCTTTGACAGGAGCTATAGCAATCAGCCCCAGCATTTT. This sequence encodes CASSFDRSYSNQPQHF.

J is TRBJ2-1 and V is TRBV12-5; D gene uncertain. Germline CDR1 and CDR2: LGHNT and FRNRAP. This CDR3 spans 19 amino acids. Trimming cost V 1 base and J 1 base, with 20 bases left between them. The CDR3 reads CASGLDYLLGVASYNEQFF. CDR3 bases: TGTGCTAGTGGTTTGGACTACTTACTCGGAGTGGCATCCTACAATGAGCAGTTCTTC.

This chain joins TRBV29-1 and TRBJ1-1, with D uncertain. This CDR3 region has 13 residues. Germline V CDR1 and CDR2: SQVTM, ANQGSEA. Trimming shortened V by 3 bases and J by 1 base, and 9 bases separated the two germline ends. This CDR3 is CSVDTNPNTEAFF. DNA for the CDR3: TGCAGCGTTGATACAAACCCGAACACTGAAGCTTTCTTT. The entire variable domain, with the rest obtained from reference TRBV29-1 and TRBJ1-1, is as follows: SAVISQKPSRDICQRGTSLTIQCQVDSQVTMMFWYRQQPGQSLTLIATANQGSEATYESGFVIDKFPISRPNLTFSTLTVSNMSPEDSSIYLCSVDTNPNTEAFFGQGTRLTVV.

Regarding this clone: This CDR3 is also generated by other DNA sequences in the sample. V usage is TRBV9 and J usage is TRBJ2-7; 9 bases are a match to TRBD1. Germline V CDR1 and CDR2: SGDLS, YYNGEE. The trim removed 3 bases at V and 2 bases at J, leaving 3 bases unmatched. The CDR3 is 14 amino acids. The CDR3 is CASSAGTGTYEQYF. Here the CDR3 DNA reads TGTGCCAGCAGCGCTGGGACAGGGACCTACGAGCAGTACTTC.

The chain recombines TRBV6-5 with TRBJ2-7, with D perhaps matching TRBD2 (5 bases). Germline CDR1 is MNHEY and CDR2 is SVGAGI. Trimming stripped 2 bases from V and 3 bases from J, with 17 bases between. This CDR3 comprises 16 residues. The CDR3 loop is CASSYGGRLKYYEQYF. DNA of the CDR3: TGTGCCAGCAGTTACGGAGGACGCCTCAAGTACTACGAGCAGTACTTC.

This chain's CDR3 is CASSPQGQEASPLHF. The CDR3 DNA reads TGTGCCAGCAGCCCACAAGGGCAGGAGGCCTCACCCCTCCACTTT. V gene TRBV2 combines with J gene TRBJ1-6, with no clear D. Germline CDR1 SNHLY, CDR2 FYNNEI. Trimming stripped 6 bases from V and 10 bases from J, with 19 bases between. The CDR3 covers 15 residues.

The chain is built from TRBV29-1 and TRBJ1-1; TRBD1 agrees at 9 bases. V lost 5 bases and J lost 5; bases outside the gene matches: 6. The CDR3 loop spans 13 amino acids. Germline-derived CDR1 and CDR2 are SQVTM and ANQGSEA. CDR3 sequence reads: CSVTGQGRTEAFF. In DNA, the CDR3 is TGCAGCGTTACGGGACAGGGTAGGACTGAAGCTTTCTTT.

This clone appeared a single time. Written as DNA, the CDR3 is TGCGCCAGCAGCCAAGTATACACTTCAGGGCAGCCCCAGCATTTT. Residues: CASSQVYTSGQPQHF. This sequence joins TRBV4-1 and TRBJ1-5, with a weak D call TRBD1 (5 bases). V was clipped by 1 base and J by 7 bases, with 14 bases between them. The CDR3 covers 15 residues. CDR1 is MGHRA, CDR2 YSYEKL, per germline.

This sequence joins TRBV4-1 and TRBJ2-2; 13 bases agree with TRBD2. From germline, CDR1 is MGHRA and CDR2 YSYEKL. V was pared by 4 bases and J by 6 bases, with 11 bases of the junction left unmatched. This CDR3 has 18 residues. The CDR3 spells CASSPLLAGGPAAGELFF. The CDR3 nucleotides are TGCGCCAGCAGCCCCCTACTAGCGGGAGGGCCAGCGGCCGGGGAGCTGTTTTTT.

The chain is built from TRBV4-3 and TRBJ1-5; D not certain. V gave up 8 bases and J gave up 3 bases, with 17 bases separating them. CDR1 is LGHNA and CDR2 is YSLEER in the germline V gene. CDR3 length: 15 amino acids. This CDR3 is CASSPDRLINQPQHF. The CDR3 DNA sequence: TGCGCCAGCTCACCCGATAGACTGATCAATCAGCCCCAGCATTTT.

The CDR3 coding sequence is TGTGCCAGCAGTTTCCGACAGAGAAGGACTGAAGCTTTCTTT. Amino acids: CASSFRQRRTEAFF. V gene TRBV6-5 combines with J gene TRBJ1-1; tentatively, D is TRBD1 (5 bases). Germline assignment: CDR1 MNHEY and CDR2 SVGAGI. The CDR3 spans 14 residues. Trimming pared 4 bases from V and 5 bases from J, leaving 14 bases between.

This chain uses TRBV24-1 with TRBJ2-5; 9 bases are shared with TRBD2. Germline trimming cut 5 bases from V and 9 bases from J; bases unmatched to any gene: 9. The germline V gene encodes CDR1 KGHDR and CDR2 SFDVKD. The CDR3 covers 14 residues. DNA for the CDR3: TGTGCCACCAGTGTGAGCGGGGGGCATGGAGCCCAGTACTTC. This encodes CATSVSGGHGAQYF.

This chain links TRBV30 with TRBJ2-6, with D hard to call. Germline V lookup: CDR1 GTSNPN, CDR2 SVGIG (reference sequence). V was clipped by 8 bases and J by 0 bases, with 8 bases between them. CDR3 length: 13 residues. CDR3: CAKQTSGANVLTF. CDR3 nucleotides: TGTGCCAAACAGACCTCTGGGGCCAACGTCCTGACTTTC.

CDR3 sequence reads: CASAIRGEGNQPQHF. In DNA, the CDR3 is TGTGCCAGTGCGATCCGGGGGGAAGGCAATCAGCCCCAGCATTTT. The chain uses TRBV6-5 and TRBJ1-5; tentative D call: TRBD1 (5 bases). Germline V gives CDR1 MNHEY, CDR2 SVGAGI. The CDR3 has 15 residues. Trimming shortened V by 9 bases and J by 2 bases, and 17 bases separated the two germline ends.

The sample holds one count of this clone. The V and J genes are TRBV4-1 and TRBJ2-3; perhaps TRBD2 as D (7 bases). V dropped 0 bases and J dropped 4 bases, with 17 bases sitting between them. CDR3 length: 17 residues. Germline CDR1 MGHRA, CDR2 YSYEKL. CDR3 loop: CASSQDRQGRAADTQYF. The CDR3 DNA reads TGCGCCAGCAGCCAAGATCGCCAGGGGAGGGCCGCAGATACGCAGTATTTT.

This clone was counted only a few times. The chain is built from TRBV7-9 and TRBJ1-1; maybe TRBD1 (5 bases). This CDR3 has 10 amino acids. The V gene lost 6 bases and the J gene lost 14 bases, with 13 bases spanning the gap. Germline V CDR1 and CDR2: SEHNR, FQNEAQ (reference sequence). This chain's CDR3 is CASRLSGLFF. DNA of the CDR3: TGTGCCAGCAGGCTATCGGGACTCTTCTTT.

J is TRBJ1-4 and V is TRBV28; TRBD1 matches at 8 bases. The junction had 9 bases not matched to a gene; V was cut back by 7 bases and J by 5 bases. Germline-derived CDR1 and CDR2 are MDHEN and SYDVKM. This CDR3 has 15 amino acids. CDR3 amino acids: CASTLGTGRNEKLFF. The CDR3 DNA follows: TGTGCCAGCACCCTAGGGACAGGTCGCAATGAAAAACTGTTTTTT.

The chain links TRBV5-8 to TRBJ2-5; TRBD2 matches 10 bases. CDR1 SGHTS and CDR2 YDEGEE come from the germline V gene. CDR3 size: 14 residues. V gave up 3 bases and J gave up 5 bases; unmatched junction bases: 4. The CDR3 loop is CASSSGLARETQYF. CDR3 DNA sequence: TGTGCCAGCAGCTCGGGACTAGCGAGGGAGACCCAGTACTTC.

This clone was detected a few times. The chain recombines TRBV28 with TRBJ2-7; TRBD1 agrees at 9 bases. CDR1 MDHEN and CDR2 SYDVKM come from the germline V gene. The CDR3 is 14 residues long. Trimming cost V 3 bases and J 4 bases; bases outside gene matches: 4. This CDR3 is CASSLGTGRYEQYF. As DNA, the CDR3 is TGTGCCAGCAGTTTGGGGACAGGGCGGTACGAGCAGTACTTC.

The CDR3 is CASSLGRDRGSQYYGYTF. The CDR3 nucleotides are TGTGCCAGCAGCTTGGGGAGGGACAGGGGGTCCCAATACTATGGCTACACCTTC. This chain links TRBV5-6 with TRBJ1-2, with 11 bases aligning to TRBD1. This CDR3 has 18 residues. The germline V gene has CDR1 SGHDT and CDR2 YYEEEE. With V trimmed by 0 bases and J by 3 bases, 10 bases remained unmatched.

The V gene is TRBV10-3, the J gene TRBJ2-2, with 12 nucleotides matching TRBD1. Germline lookup yields CDR1 ENHRY and CDR2 SYGVKD. V lost 10 bases to trimming and J lost 4 bases; unmatched junction nucleotides: 16. The CDR3 has 18 amino acids. CDR3 nucleotide sequence: TGTGCCACCCACAGGGGGACAGGGGGCCGTGTGGGCACCGGGGAGCTGTTTTTT. This sequence encodes CATHRGTGGRVGTGELFF.

This clone was counted many times. The genes are TRBV4-2 and TRBJ2-1; tentatively, D is TRBD2 (6 bases). Trimming cost V 4 bases and J 8 bases, with 6 bases left between them. This CDR3 is 11 amino acids long. Per the germline V gene, CDR1 is LGHNA and CDR2 is YNFKEQ. The CDR3 protein is CASSPGDEQFF. DNA of the CDR3: TGTGCCAGCAGCCCGGGAGATGAGCAGTTCTTC.

The V call is TRBV7-2, the J call TRBJ1-1; 8 positions agree with TRBD1. The length of the CDR3 is 16 residues. J lost 11 bases, V lost 2 bases, and 16 bases had no gene match. Germline V gives CDR1 SGHTA, CDR2 FQGNSA. CDR3 loop: CASSLSVADRVGDAFF. The CDR3 DNA reads TGTGCCAGCAGCTTAAGTGTGGCGGACAGGGTGGGTGACGCTTTCTTT.

The CDR3 nucleotides are TGTGCCAGCAGCCCTTCCTGGACAGGTTCCTCCTACGAGCAGTACTTC. This sequence encodes CASSPSWTGSSYEQYF. This rearrangement joins TRBV3-1 (or the pseudogene TRBV3-2) to TRBJ2-7; TRBD1 aligns across 7 bases. The CDR3 consists of 16 residues. Unmatched junction bases numbered 9, after V lost 4 bases and J lost 0 bases. Per the germline V gene, CDR1 is LGHDT and CDR2 is YNNKEL (reference sequence).

J is TRBJ1-6 and V is TRBV6-1; D might be TRBD1 (5 bases). Germline loops: CDR1 MNHNS, CDR2 SASEGT. V lost 3 bases, J lost 6 bases, and 12 bases lay in between. The CDR3 has 15 amino acids. The CDR3 bases are TGTGCCAGCAGTGATATAGGACACCCTAATTCACCCCTCCACTTT. Protein product: CASSDIGHPNSPLHF.

In the case of this clone: The same CDR3 is also encoded by other DNA sequences in this sample. The gene calls are TRBV10-1 and TRBJ2-2; D is uncertain. Trimming shortened V by 3 bases and J by 1 base, and 3 bases separated the two germline ends. The CDR3 is 13 residues long. The germline CDR1 and CDR2 sequences are WNHNN and SYGVQD (reference sequence). The CDR3 spells CASSDQNTGELFF. CDR3 sequence (DNA): TGCGCCAGCAGTGACCAGAACACCGGGGAGCTGTTTTTT.

V gene TRBV19 combines with J gene TRBJ2-1, with 7 positions matching TRBD2. V shed 5 bases and J 15 bases; nucleotides not matched to a gene: 7. Germline CDR1 LNHDA, CDR2 SQIVND (reference sequence). The CDR3 runs to 11 residues. The CDR3 DNA follows: TGTGCCAGTAGTGTCCGGGACTACCGGTTCTTC. This encodes CASSVRDYRFF.